This TCR beta chain was observed in a study of early T cells in non-severe SARS-CoV-2 infection. TCRdb called the 5' RACE reads again in MiXCR, with one record for every CDR3 protein. The sample has tens of thousands of distinct CDR3 sequences; roughly 12% are singletons. In its sample, this clonotype was seen a few times. Antigen: not known. Study-level results: Missing private and CD4 specificities, VDJdb matching favored anti-spike CD8 responses.

Looked up from germline, CDR1 is SGHRS and CDR2 is YFSETQ. V lost 6 bases to trimming and J lost 5 bases; unmatched junction nucleotides: 8. CDR3 length: 14 residues. The V and J genes are TRBV5-1 and TRBJ2-5; TRBD2 agrees at 9 bases. The sample taken for sequencing was whole blood. The receptor was derived from an adult who was a healthcare worker with PCR-confirmed SARS-CoV-2 infection or an uninfected control (not recorded which). The DNA for the CDR3 is TGCGCCAGCAAGAGGCGGGAGGGCCTGGAGACCCAGTACTTC. It encodes CASKRREGLETQYF.